These 2 T cell receptor beta chains were all obtained from the same sample, sequenced in a study of cytomegalovirus exposure and HLA in healthy donors. Repertoires were generated with immunoSEQ multiplex PCR, while TCRdb's copy carries only in-frame clones and drops some. This sample has under 200,000 clones, with less than 90% found just once. Material: PBMCs. The receptors were sampled from a woman aged 18-35 years in good health and CMV-seronegative.

The chain has TRBV19 and TRBJ2-7, with TRBD1 matching over 8 bases. Losses at the gene ends were 6 bases for V and 3 bases for J; bases not matched to a gene: 7. This CDR3 has 14 amino acids. CDR1 and CDR2 (germline): LNHDA, SQIVND (reference sequence). CDR3 nucleotides: TGTGCCAGTAGGGGACAGGATGACCTCTACGAGCAGTACTTC. It codes for CASRGQDDLYEQYF.

The chain couples TRBV5-1 to TRBJ2-1, with a tentative D call TRBD2 (5 bases). Trimming removed 0 bases at V and 15 bases at J, with 13 bases between. CDR3 length equals 12 residues. CDR1 is SGHRS, CDR2 YFSETQ, per germline. This CDR3 reads CASSLGEGFRFF. In DNA form, the CDR3 reads TGCGCCAGCAGCTTGGGAGAGGGCTTTCGGTTCTTC.